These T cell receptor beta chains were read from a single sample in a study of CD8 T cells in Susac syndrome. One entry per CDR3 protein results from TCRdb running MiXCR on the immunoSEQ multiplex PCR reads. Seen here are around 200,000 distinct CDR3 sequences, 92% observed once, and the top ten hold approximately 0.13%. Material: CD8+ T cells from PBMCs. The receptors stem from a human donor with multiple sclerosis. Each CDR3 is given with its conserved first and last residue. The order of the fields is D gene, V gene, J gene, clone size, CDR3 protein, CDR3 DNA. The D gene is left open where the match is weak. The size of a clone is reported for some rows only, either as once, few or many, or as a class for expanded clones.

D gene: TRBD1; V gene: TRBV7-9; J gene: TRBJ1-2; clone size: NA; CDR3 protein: CASSLARQGGYTF; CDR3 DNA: TGTGCCAGCAGCTTAGCCCGACAGGGAGGCTACACCTTC
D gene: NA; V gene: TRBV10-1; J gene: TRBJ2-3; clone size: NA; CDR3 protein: CASSDIGGTDTQYF; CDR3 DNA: TGCGCCAGCAGTGACATCGGGGGCACAGATACGCAGTATTTT
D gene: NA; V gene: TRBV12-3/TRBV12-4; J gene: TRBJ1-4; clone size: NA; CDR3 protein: CASSLAWDLSNEKLFF; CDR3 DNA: TGTGCCAGCAGTTTAGCGTGGGACCTCTCTAATGAAAAACTGTTTTTT
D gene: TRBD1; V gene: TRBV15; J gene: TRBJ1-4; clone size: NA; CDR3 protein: CATAGQGNEKLFF; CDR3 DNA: TGTGCCACCGCGGGACAGGGTAATGAAAAACTGTTTTTT
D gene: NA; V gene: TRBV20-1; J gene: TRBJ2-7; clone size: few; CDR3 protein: CSAMRTESYEQYF; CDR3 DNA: TGCAGTGCTATGAGGACTGAATCCTACGAGCAGTACTTC
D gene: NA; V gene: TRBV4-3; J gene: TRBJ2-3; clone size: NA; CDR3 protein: CASSPSEGTDTQYF; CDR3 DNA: TGCGCCAGCAGCCCATCGGAGGGCACAGATACGCAGTATTTT
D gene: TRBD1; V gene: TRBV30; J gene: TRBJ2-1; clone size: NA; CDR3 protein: CAWFDRGAQFF; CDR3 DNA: TGTGCCTGGTTTGACAGGGGGGCCCAGTTCTTC
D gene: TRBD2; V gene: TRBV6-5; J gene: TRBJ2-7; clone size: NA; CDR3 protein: CASRTSGGPLGEQYF; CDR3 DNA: TGTGCCAGCAGGACTAGCGGGGGGCCCCTGGGCGAGCAGTACTTC
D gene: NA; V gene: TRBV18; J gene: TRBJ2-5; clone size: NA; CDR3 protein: CASSPNRGRGPRETQYF; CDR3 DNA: TGTGCCAGCTCACCAAACCGAGGTCGGGGGCCTCGGGAGACCCAGTACTTC
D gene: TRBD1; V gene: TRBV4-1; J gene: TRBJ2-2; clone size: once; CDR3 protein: CASSQDGQGRATGELFF; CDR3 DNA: TGCGCCAGCAGCCAAGATGGACAGGGAAGGGCGACCGGGGAGCTGTTTTTT
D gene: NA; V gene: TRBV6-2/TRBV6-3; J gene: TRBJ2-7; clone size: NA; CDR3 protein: CASSNLWDLPYEQYF; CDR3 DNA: TGTGCCAGCAGTAACCTTTGGGACTTACCCTACGAGCAGTACTTC
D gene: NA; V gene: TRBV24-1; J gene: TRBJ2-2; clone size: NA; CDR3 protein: CATSDFREANTGELFF; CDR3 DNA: TGTGCCACCAGTGACTTCCGTGAAGCGAACACCGGGGAGCTGTTTTTT
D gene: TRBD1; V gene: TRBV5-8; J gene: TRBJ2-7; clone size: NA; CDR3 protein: CASSLDGQAYEQYF; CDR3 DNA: TGTGCCAGCAGCTTGGACGGACAGGCCTACGAGCAGTACTTC
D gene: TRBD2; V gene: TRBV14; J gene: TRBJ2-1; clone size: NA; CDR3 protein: CASSQPGLAAYNEQFF; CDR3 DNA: TGTGCCAGCAGCCAACCGGGACTAGCGGCTTACAATGAGCAGTTCTTC
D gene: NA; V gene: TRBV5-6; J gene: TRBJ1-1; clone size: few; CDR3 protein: CASSLASNTEAFF; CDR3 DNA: TGTGCCAGCAGCTTGGCGTCGAACACTGAAGCTTTCTTT
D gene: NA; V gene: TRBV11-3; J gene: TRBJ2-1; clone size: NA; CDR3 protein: CASSSATYEQFF; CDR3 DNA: TGTGCCAGCAGCTCCGCAACCTATGAGCAGTTCTTC
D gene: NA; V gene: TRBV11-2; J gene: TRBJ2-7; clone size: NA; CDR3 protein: CASSLGPLGSARPYEQYF; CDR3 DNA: TGTGCCAGCAGCTTAGGCCCGCTAGGGTCAGCCAGACCGTACGAGCAGTACTTC
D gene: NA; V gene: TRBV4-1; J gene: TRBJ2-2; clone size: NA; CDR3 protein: CASSRDFANTGELFF; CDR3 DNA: TGCGCCAGCAGCCGGGACTTCGCGAACACCGGGGAGCTGTTTTTT
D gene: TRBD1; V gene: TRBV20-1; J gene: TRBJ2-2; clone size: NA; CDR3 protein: CSARDWGTGLTGELFF; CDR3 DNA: TGCAGTGCTAGAGACTGGGGGACAGGGTTGACCGGGGAGCTGTTTTTT
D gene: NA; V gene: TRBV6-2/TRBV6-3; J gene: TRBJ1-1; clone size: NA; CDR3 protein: CASSSDGTEAFF; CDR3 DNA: TGTGCCAGCAGCTCGGACGGCACTGAAGCTTTCTTT
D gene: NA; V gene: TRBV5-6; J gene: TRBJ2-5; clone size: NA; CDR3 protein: CASSLWPPDPYEQETQYF; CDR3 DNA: TGTGCCAGCAGCTTGTGGCCCCCGGACCCCTATGAACAAGAGACCCAGTACTTC
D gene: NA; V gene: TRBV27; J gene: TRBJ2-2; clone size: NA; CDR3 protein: CASRAGTGNTGELFF; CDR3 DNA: TGTGCCAGTCGAGCGGGGACAGGGAACACCGGGGAGCTGTTTTTT
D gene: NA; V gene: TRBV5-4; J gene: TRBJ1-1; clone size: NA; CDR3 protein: CASLDLGGTEAFF; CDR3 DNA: TGTGCCAGCCTAGACCTCGGGGGAACTGAAGCTTTCTTT
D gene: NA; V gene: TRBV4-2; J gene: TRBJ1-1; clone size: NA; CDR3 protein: CASSQVGLMNTEAFF; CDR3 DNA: TGTGCCAGCAGCCAAGTGGGGCTGATGAACACTGAAGCTTTCTTT
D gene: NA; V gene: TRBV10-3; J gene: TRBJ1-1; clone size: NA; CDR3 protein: CAISVDPEGNTEAFF; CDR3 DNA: TGTGCCATCAGTGTTGACCCCGAGGGGAACACTGAAGCTTTCTTT
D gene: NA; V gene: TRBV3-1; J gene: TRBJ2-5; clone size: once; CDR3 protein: CASRQLVGDPRETQYF; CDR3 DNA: TGTGCCAGCAGGCAACTCGTTGGGGACCCAAGGGAGACCCAGTACTTC
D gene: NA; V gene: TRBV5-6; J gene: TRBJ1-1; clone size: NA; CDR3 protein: CASSFMVHPNTEAFF; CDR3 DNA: TGTGCCAGCAGCTTTATGGTCCACCCGAACACTGAAGCTTTCTTT
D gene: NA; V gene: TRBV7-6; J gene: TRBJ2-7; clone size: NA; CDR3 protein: CASSPGHGYEQYF; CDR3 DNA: TGTGCCAGCAGCCCCGGACACGGGTACGAGCAGTACTTC
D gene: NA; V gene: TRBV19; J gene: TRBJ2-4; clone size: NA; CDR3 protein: CASRGLAKNIQYF; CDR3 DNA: TGTGCCAGTCGGGGGCTAGCCAAAAACATTCAGTACTTC
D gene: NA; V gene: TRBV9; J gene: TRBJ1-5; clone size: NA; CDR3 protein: CASSVGGTGGQPQHF; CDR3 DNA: TGTGCCAGCAGCGTAGGTGGAACCGGGGGTCAGCCCCAGCATTTT
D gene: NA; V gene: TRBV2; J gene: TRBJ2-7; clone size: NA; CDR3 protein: CASSEGETSSYEQYF; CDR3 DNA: TGTGCCAGCAGTGAGGGGGAAACGTCCTCCTACGAGCAGTACTTC
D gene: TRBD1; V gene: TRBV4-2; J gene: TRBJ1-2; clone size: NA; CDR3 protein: CASSGRDREHLGYTF; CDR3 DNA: TGTGCCAGCAGCGGACGGGACAGGGAGCACCTTGGCTACACCTTC
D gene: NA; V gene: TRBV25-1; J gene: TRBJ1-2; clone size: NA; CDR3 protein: CASSDEGGGAYGYTF; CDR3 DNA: TGTGCCAGCAGTGATGAGGGCGGGGGAGCCTATGGCTACACCTTC
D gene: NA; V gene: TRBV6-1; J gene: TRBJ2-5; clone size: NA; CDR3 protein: CASSVWVGQKETQYF; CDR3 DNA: TGTGCCAGCAGTGTATGGGTCGGACAGAAGGAGACCCAGTACTTC
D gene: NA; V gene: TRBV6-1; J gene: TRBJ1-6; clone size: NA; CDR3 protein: CASSEWEGVNSPLHF; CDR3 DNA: TGTGCCAGCAGTGAATGGGAGGGGGTTAATTCACCCCTCCACTTT
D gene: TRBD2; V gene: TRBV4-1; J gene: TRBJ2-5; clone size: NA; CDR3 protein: CASSQVGGETQYF; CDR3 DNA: TGCGCCAGCAGCCAAGTCGGGGGGGAGACCCAGTACTTC
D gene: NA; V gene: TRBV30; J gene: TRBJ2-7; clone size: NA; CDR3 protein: CAWSVIGGMRDPYEQYF; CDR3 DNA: TGTGCCTGGAGTGTAATTGGGGGGATGAGGGACCCCTACGAGCAGTACTTC
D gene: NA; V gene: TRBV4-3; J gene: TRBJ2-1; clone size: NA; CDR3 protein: CASSQDSIWASSYNEQFF; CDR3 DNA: TGCGCCAGCAGCCAAGATTCCATTTGGGCTTCTTCCTACAATGAGCAGTTCTTC
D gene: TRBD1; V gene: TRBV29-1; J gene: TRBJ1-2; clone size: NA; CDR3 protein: CSVPGQGAYGYTF; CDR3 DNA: TGCAGCGTTCCGGGACAGGGGGCTTATGGCTACACCTTC
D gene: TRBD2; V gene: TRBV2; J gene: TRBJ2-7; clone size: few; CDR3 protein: CASSEGGIYEQYF; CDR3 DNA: TGTGCCAGCAGTGAGGGAGGGATCTACGAGCAGTACTTC
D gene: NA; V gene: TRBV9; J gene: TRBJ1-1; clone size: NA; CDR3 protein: CASSPSLGSNTEAFF; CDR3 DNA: TGTGCCAGCAGCCCATCTTTAGGGTCGAACACTGAAGCTTTCTTT
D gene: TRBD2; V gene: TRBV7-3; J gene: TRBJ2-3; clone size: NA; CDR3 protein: CASSPTGGRGTDTQYF; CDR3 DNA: TGTGCCAGCAGCCCCACGGGGGGTCGGGGCACAGATACGCAGTATTTT